This paragraph covers one T cell receptor beta chain sequence. This receptor's antigen is unknown. Qualities for individual bases were not recorded, and no much larger clone is one base off. This entry is derived from a study of blood T cell repertoires in COVID-19 (dated by TCRdb to 2018 to 2020). Background for the entire study: Samples from collaborators originated in the United States, Italy and Spain and spanned both the acute and convalescent phases of COVID-19. The material from the prospective study consisted of cDNA or gDNA derived from T cells, B-cell-depleted T cells, or PBMCs. The dataset comprised deeply sampled blood TCRbeta repertoires from subjects exposed to, actively infected with, or recovered from COVID-19. A freely available public database, intended as a resource for researchers studying the immune response to SARS-CoV-2, is where the repertoires were released. Samples came from the ongoing ImmuneRACE study (first 160 participants) plus 1,254 subjects from 6 global collaborators. Nearly every sample came with metadata listing a de-identified subject ID, COVID-19 status, age in years and sex. HLA class I and class II types, where available, came from metadata supplied by the sample provider rather than from assay-based typing.

The junction carries 8 bases between V and J, which are trimmed by 5 bases and 2 bases respectively. The CDR3 measures 13 amino acids from cysteine to phenylalanine. Only the CDR3 region is kept as DNA, spanning 39 bases read in frame from base 1. From a lookup of the germline V gene, CDR1 and CDR2 are MNHEY and SVGEGT. Each collaborating institution followed its own protocols to collect whole blood in K2EDTA tubes. For TCRbeta analysis, collaborators shipped samples in one of three forms: frozen whole blood, isolated PBMCs, or DNA extracted from either of those sample types. TCRbeta CDR3 regions were amplified from genomic DNA using the immunoSEQ Assay, a bias-controlled multiplex PCR. The published analysis was carried out like this. The number of nucleated cells in each sample was estimated from the amplification of reference gene primers within the assay. To quantify the absolute abundance of each unique TCRbeta CDR3 rearrangement, sequence reads were collapsed and filtered. For each sample, productive Simpson clonality was calculated as the square root of Simpson's diversity index across productive rearrangements. The table was pulled from immuneACCESS by TCRdb, which kept in-frame rearrangements only. Such tables lose some clones; where checked, under half of the loss comes from unresolved V genes, and the rest has no known cause. V and J calls and clone size are those listed in that table; D and trimming were worked out from the DNA. The sample table lists 200,000 to 250,000 clones, roughly 85% of them with a count of one. The ten largest make up roughly 3.3% of the sample.

The research as a whole found: The quantity of clinical and demographic metadata differed by source and by participant and was supplied without curation.

This receptor was identified in a woman under 30 with acute or convalescent COVID-19. In this chain, TRBV6-2 or TRBV6-3 is recombined with TRBJ2-3; tentative D gene TRBD2, with 5 bases matching. Sequencing used peripheral blood. The nucleotide sequence is given as TGTGCCAGCAGTGGAGGTTTCACAGATACGCAGTATTTT. Translated, it reads CASSGGFTDTQYF.